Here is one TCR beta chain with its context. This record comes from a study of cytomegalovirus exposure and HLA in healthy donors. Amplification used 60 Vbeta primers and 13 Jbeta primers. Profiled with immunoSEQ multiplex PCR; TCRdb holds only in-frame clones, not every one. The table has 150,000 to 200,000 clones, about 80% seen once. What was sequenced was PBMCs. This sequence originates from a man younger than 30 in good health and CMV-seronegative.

In nucleotides, the CDR3 is TGTGCCAGTACCAAGACAGGGGAAACCGGGGAGCTGTTTTTT. This codes for CASTKTGETGELFF. The chain uses TRBV19 and TRBJ2-2; 8 nucleotides agree with TRBD1. This CDR3 is 14 amino acids long. Trimming took 7 bases from V and 5 from J; bases not matched to a gene: 6. Germline assignment: CDR1 LNHDA and CDR2 SQIVND (reference sequence).